The clone carrying this T cell receptor (beta chain) occurred many times. What it binds is not known. Unique molecular identifiers were present on the cDNA, and a universal primer site came from template switching. A single record per CDR3 protein comes from TCRdb applying MiXCR to the 5' RACE reads. The table shows roughly 230,000 distinct CDR3 sequences, with approximately 8.6% occurring only once. This specimen belongs to a study of identical twins. General study findings and limits: With beta out-of-frame sequences, excess sharing by twins was weaker.

V lost 5 bases to trimming and J lost 5 bases, with 16 bases between them. CDR3 size: 15 residues. Germline assignment: CDR1 SEHNR and CDR2 FQNEAQ (reference sequence). The sample was also linked to a second study, of yellow fever vaccine responses in identical twins. That source adds: As reported, the vaccine T cell response of twins seemed partly convergent and partly personalized.

Sequencing was carried out using CD8+ T cells sorted from blood. The chain joins TRBV7-9 to TRBJ2-1; the D is unclear. This sequence originates from a woman younger than 35 in good health. The CDR3 region is CASSPRDRNDNEQFF. For the CDR3, the DNA is TGTGCCAGCAGCCCTAGGGATCGAAACGACAATGAGCAGTTCTTC.